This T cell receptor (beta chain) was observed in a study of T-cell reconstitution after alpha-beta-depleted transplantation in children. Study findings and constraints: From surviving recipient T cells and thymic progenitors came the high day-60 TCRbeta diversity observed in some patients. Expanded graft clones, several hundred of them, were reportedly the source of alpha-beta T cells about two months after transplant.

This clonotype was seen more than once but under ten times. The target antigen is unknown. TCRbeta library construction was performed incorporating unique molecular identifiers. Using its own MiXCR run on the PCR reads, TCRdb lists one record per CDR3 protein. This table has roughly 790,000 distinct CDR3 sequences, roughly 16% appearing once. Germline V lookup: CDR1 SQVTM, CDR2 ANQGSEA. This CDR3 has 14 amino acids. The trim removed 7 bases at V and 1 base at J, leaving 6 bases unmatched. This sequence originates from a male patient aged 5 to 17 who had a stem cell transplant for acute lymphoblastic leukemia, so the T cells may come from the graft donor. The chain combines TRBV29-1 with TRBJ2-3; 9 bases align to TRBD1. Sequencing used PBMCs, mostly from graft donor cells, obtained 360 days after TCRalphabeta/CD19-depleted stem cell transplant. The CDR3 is CSALTGGGTDTQYF. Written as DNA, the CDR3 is TGCAGCGCATTGACAGGGGGGGGCACAGATACGCAGTATTTT.